This TCR beta chain was sequenced for a study of blood T cell repertoires in COVID-19. This CDR3 is 11 amino acids long. Germline V gene data show CDR1 as GTSNPN and CDR2 as SVGIG (reference sequence). Trimming shortened V by 3 bases and J by 8 bases, and 10 bases separated the two germline ends. Original analysis: Amplification with reference gene primers provided the estimates of nucleated cell counts. TCRdb's copy holds only in-frame clones and misses some; the assay was immunoSEQ multiplex PCR. Clone size and the V and J calls come from that table; the DNA yielded D and trimming. The data contain 110,000 to 150,000 clones, approximately 90% of them seen just once; the ten biggest clones take up roughly 2.9%.

V and J are TRBV30 and TRBJ1-1; D is ambiguous. This sequence originates from a man aged 55 to 70 with active or convalescent COVID-19. The specimen was peripheral blood. CDR3 in DNA: TGTGCCTGGAGCGGCGGAGGGGAAGCTTTCTTT. Translating it yields CAWSGGGEAFF.